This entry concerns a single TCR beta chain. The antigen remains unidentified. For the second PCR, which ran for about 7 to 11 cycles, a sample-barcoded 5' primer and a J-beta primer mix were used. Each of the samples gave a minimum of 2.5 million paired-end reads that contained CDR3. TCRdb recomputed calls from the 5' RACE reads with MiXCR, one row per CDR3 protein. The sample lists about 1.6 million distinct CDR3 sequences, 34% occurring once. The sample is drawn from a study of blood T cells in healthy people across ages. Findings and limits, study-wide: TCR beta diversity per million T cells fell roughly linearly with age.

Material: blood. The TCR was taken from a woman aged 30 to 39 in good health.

This chain's CDR3 is CASSVLNYEQYF. The DNA for the CDR3 is TGTGCCAGCAGTGTTCTGAACTACGAGCAGTACTTC. The chain uses TRBV2 and TRBJ2-7, with no clear D. There are 12 residues in the CDR3. Trimming shortened V by 4 bases and J by 3 bases, and 7 bases separated the two germline ends. Germline V gene data show CDR1 as SNHLY and CDR2 as FYNNEI.